This T cell receptor (beta chain) was obtained from a study of cytomegalovirus exposure and HLA in healthy donors. The study ran its PCR with 60 Vbeta and 13 Jbeta primers. Clones were read by immunoSEQ multiplex PCR, and TCRdb kept only the in-frame ones, dropping some. Among 150,000 or so clones, over 60% were seen once, and the ten largest hold approximately 1.8%. This CDR3 comprises 15 residues. The V end was cut by 7 bases, the J end by 1 base, with 19 bases between. Germline V lookup: CDR1 SQVTM, CDR2 ANQGSEA. This TCR derives from a woman aged 18 to 35 in good health and CMV-seronegative. The sequencing sample was made of PBMCs. V is TRBV29-1 and J is TRBJ1-1, with D perhaps TRBD1 (5 bases). The CDR3 DNA follows: TGCAGCGCCATTGGGCAGGGAGGTAAGAACACTGAAGCTTTCTTT. This translates into CSAIGQGGKNTEAFF.